One sample yielded the 2 T cell receptor beta chains listed below, sequenced in a study of cytomegalovirus exposure and HLA in healthy donors. 13 Jbeta primers and 60 Vbeta primers were used for the PCR. Repertoires were generated with immunoSEQ multiplex PCR, while TCRdb's copy carries only in-frame clones and drops some. The sample gives some 120,000 clones, 75% to 90% of which show up once; 20% is in the top ten. Sequences were obtained from PBMCs. The receptor source for this set is a man younger than 35 in good health and CMV-seropositive.

V usage is TRBV19 and J usage is TRBJ2-2; D might be TRBD2 (7 bases). The CDR3 has 15 amino acids. Germline CDR1 and CDR2: LNHDA and SQIVND (reference sequence). This CDR3 is CVRVRGGGHGGELFF. The CDR3 region has the DNA TGTGTCCGAGTTAGAGGGGGGGGGCATGGCGGGGAGCTGTTTTTT.

The gene calls are TRBV19 and TRBJ1-1; D is perhaps TRBD1 (5 bases). Germline V gene sequence: CDR1 LNHDA, CDR2 SQIVND (reference sequence). This CDR3 comprises 13 residues. V lost 3 bases and J 7 bases, leaving 12 bases between the germline ends. CDR3 DNA: TGTGCCAGTAGTATCCCGGGAGGGGTTGAAGCTTTCTTT. It specifies CASSIPGGVEAFF.